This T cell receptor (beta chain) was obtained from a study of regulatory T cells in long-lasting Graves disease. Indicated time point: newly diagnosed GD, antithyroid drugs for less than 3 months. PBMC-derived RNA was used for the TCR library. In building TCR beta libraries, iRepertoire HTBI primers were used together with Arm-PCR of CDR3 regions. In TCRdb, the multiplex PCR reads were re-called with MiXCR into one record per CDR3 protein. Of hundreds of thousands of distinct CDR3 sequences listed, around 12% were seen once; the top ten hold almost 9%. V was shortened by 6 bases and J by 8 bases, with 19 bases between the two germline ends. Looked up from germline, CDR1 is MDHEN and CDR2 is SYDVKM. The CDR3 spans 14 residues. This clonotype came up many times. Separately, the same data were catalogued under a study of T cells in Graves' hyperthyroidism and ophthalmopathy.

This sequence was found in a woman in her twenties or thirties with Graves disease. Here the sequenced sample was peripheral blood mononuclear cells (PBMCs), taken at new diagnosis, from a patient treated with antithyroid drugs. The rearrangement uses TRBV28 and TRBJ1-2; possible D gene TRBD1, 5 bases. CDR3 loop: CASRDRGERRGYTF. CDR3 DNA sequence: TGTGCCAGCAGGGATCGGGGGGAAAGGAGGGGCTACACCTTC.